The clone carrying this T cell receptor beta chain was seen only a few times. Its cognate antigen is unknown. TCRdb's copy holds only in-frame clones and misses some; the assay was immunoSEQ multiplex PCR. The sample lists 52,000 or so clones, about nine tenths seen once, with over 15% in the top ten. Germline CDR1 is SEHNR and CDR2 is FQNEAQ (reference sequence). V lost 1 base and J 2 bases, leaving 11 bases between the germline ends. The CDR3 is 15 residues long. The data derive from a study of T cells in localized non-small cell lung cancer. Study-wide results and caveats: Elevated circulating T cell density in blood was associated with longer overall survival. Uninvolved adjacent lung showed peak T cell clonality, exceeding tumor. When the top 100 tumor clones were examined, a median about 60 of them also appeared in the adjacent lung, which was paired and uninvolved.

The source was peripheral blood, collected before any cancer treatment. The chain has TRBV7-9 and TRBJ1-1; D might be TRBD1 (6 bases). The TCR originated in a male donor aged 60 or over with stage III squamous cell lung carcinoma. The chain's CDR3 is CASSLDGRGNTEAFF. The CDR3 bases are TGTGCCAGCAGCTTAGACGGCAGGGGAAACACTGAAGCTTTCTTT.